One TCR beta chain is described in this entry. Its antigen is undetermined. TCRdb re-called the 5' RACE reads and gives one entry per CDR3 protein, without DNA. With some 500,000 distinct CDR3 sequences in the sample, the ten largest clones hold approximately 1.5%. The sample originates from a study of T cells expressing NK-cell markers. The overall study: There were seven HCMV-seropositive donors and one seronegative donor among the eight sequenced. Whole-study results and caveats: Dominant NKG2C+ clonotypes in 6 or 7 donors made up about 1.0-7.0% of CD8+ T cells. The same clonotypes also predominated in the CD3+CD56-NKG2C+ fraction of a few donors.

CDR1 and CDR2 (germline): SGHTA, FQGNSA. This CDR3 is 13 amino acids long. Material for sequencing was blood T cells: a sorted CD56 or NKG2C T cell subset, CD4+ or CD8+ T cells, or bulk PBMC T cells (not recorded which). V usage is TRBV7-2 and J usage is TRBJ2-6; without DNA, the TCRdb call of TRBD2 cannot be checked. The origin of this receptor is a woman aged 45-65 years in good health. This chain's CDR3 is CASSLAPRGLATF.